The 10 T cell receptor beta chains presented below share a single source sample, sequenced in a study of metastatic and nonmetastatic thyroid tumors. All patients were untreated before thyroid surgery. TCRdb re-clonotyped the PCR reads through MiXCR. The sample consists of fewer than 25,000 clones, around 16% of them appearing once. Sequencing was carried out using tumor tissue. Every receptor here comes from a female donor with papillary thyroid cancer or a benign thyroid nodule (not recorded which). Some clones in this sample may be carry-over from other donors' samples.

This clone occurred many times. The chain joins TRBV7-8 to TRBJ2-7, with D possibly being TRBD1 or TRBD2 (7 bases each). V was clipped by 5 bases and J by 3 bases, with 23 bases between them. The CDR3 has 17 residues. Germline-derived CDR1 and CDR2 are SGHVS and FQNEAQ. The CDR3 DNA reads TGTGCCAGCAGCCGCAGGGGGAGGGGCGCCCAAAACTACGAGCAGTACTTC. Residues: CASSRRGRGAQNYEQYF.

This clone was detected ten times or more. The genes are TRBV3-1 and TRBJ2-3; 8 positions agree with TRBD1. V shed 4 bases, J shed 7 bases, and the junction held 10 bases outside the gene matches. This CDR3 comprises 15 residues. Germline loops: CDR1 LGHDT, CDR2 YNNKEL (reference sequence). The CDR3 DNA follows: TGTGCCAGCAGCCCCGAGGGGCAGGGGGCAAATACGCAGTATTTT. It yields the protein CASSPEGQGANTQYF.

The gene calls are TRBV19 and TRBJ2-6; no reliable D call. The CDR3 has 17 residues. V shed 7 bases and J shed 0 bases, with 16 bases lying between them. Per the germline V gene, CDR1 is LNHDA and CDR2 is SQIVND (reference sequence). CDR3 region: CASTRGRRSSGANVLTF. DNA for the CDR3: TGTGCCAGTACCCGAGGTAGACGGAGCTCTGGGGCCAACGTCCTGACTTTC.

This clone was seen repeatedly, ten times or more. The rearrangement joins TRBV11-1 to TRBJ2-2; D is uncertain. This CDR3 contains 16 residues. Deletions cut 6 bases from V and 7 bases from J, with 21 bases between. Germline lookup yields CDR1 SGHAT and CDR2 FQDESV (reference sequence). DNA of the CDR3: TGTGCCAGCAGGGAGACCGACCGGATAGTTGGCGGGGAGCTGTTTTTT. Protein: CASRETDRIVGGELFF.

As DNA, the CDR3 is TGCAGTGCTAGAGACGGTCGCCTTGGGTCCTACAATGAGCAGTTCTTC. Amino acid sequence: CSARDGRLGSYNEQFF. The V and J genes are TRBV20-1 and TRBJ2-1; D is ambiguous. Germline V gene lookup returns CDR1 DFQATT and CDR2 SNEGSKA (reference sequence). The CDR3 spans 16 residues. The germline V and J ends were trimmed by 0 bases and 1 base, with 13 bases remaining between them.

The chain links TRBV5-1 to TRBJ2-3; the D is unclear. Germline V lookup: CDR1 SGHRS, CDR2 YFSETQ. Trimming removed 2 bases at V and 7 bases at J, with 8 bases between. The CDR3 sequence is 12 residues long. CDR3 in DNA: TGCGCCAGCAGCTTTGACTGGAATACGCAGTATTTT. This gives the protein CASSFDWNTQYF. The full variable domain, rest sourced from reference TRBV5-1 and TRBJ2-3, is KAGVTQTPRYLIKTRGQQVTLSCSPISGHRSVSWYQQTPGQGLQFLFEYFSETQRNKGNFPGRFSGRQFSNSRSEMNVSTLELGDSALYLCASSFDWNTQYFGPGTRLTVL.

This clone was detected once. A clone one base away is much larger, so this may be a read error. The chain has TRBV20-1 and TRBJ2-5; D is unresolved. This CDR3 has 11 amino acids. Trimming pared 5 bases from V and 6 bases from J, leaving 10 bases between. Germline V gene lookup returns CDR1 DFQATT and CDR2 SNEGSKA (reference sequence). In DNA, the CDR3 is TGCAGTGCTCTCGGGCTCAAGACCCAGTACTTC. This gives the protein CSALGLKTQYF.

This clone ranks as medium-sized. The V call is TRBV6-2 or TRBV6-3, the J call TRBJ1-1, with 8 nucleotides matching TRBD1. With 6 bases clipped from V and 5 bases from J, the junction kept 20 bases outside the gene matches. There are 18 residues in the CDR3. In germline, CDR1 is MNHEY, CDR2 SVGEGT. CDR3 sequence: CASSPSTKGQARGTEAFF. The CDR3 DNA is TGTGCCAGCAGCCCAAGTACAAAGGGACAGGCGAGGGGAACTGAAGCTTTCTTT.

V gene TRBV5-1 combines with J gene TRBJ1-3, with D unclear. Germline-derived CDR1 and CDR2 are SGHRS and YFSETQ. V was clipped by 4 bases and J by 8 bases, with 19 bases between them. The CDR3 loop spans 15 amino acids. The CDR3, as DNA: TGCGCCAGCAGCCGGAGTGGGGAAGGAGGAGACACCATATATTTT. This sequence encodes CASSRSGEGGDTIYF.

At least ten counts were recorded for this clone. The rearrangement uses TRBV19 and TRBJ2-2; D is ambiguous. Looked up from germline, CDR1 is LNHDA and CDR2 is SQIVND (reference sequence). V was trimmed by 7 bases and J by 3 bases, leaving 6 bases between them. CDR3 size: 12 residues. CDR3 region: CASTIYTGELFF. CDR3 bases: TGTGCCAGTACCATATACACCGGGGAGCTGTTTTTT.